The source of this T cell receptor beta chain is a study of blood T cell repertoires in COVID-19. Study at large: Samples representing acute and convalescent COVID-19 were sourced from the United States, Italy and Spain. Sources were T cells, B-cell-depleted T cells, or PBMCs; the material itself was cDNA or gDNA.

In the original processing: Nucleated cell number was recorded as an estimate derived from reference gene primer amplification. Sequencing used immunoSEQ multiplex PCR; TCRdb keeps in-frame clones, though not all of them. V and J calls and clone size are given by that table; D and trimming were obtained from the DNA. Among 300,000 to 350,000 clones listed, 80% to 90% were seen once. This clone was observed a handful of times. Trimming pared 0 bases from V and 2 bases from J, leaving 20 bases between. The germline CDR1 and CDR2 sequences are LGHNA and YSLEER. This CDR3 is 19 amino acids long. Sequenced: peripheral blood. V and J are TRBV4-3 and TRBJ1-3; TRBD1 might be the D (6 bases). The TCR originated in a man under 40 with COVID-19, enrolled during active disease. The CDR3 nucleotides read TGCGCCAGCAGCCAAGAAGTGATGGGGGGGGCCCCGGCTGGAAACACCATATATTTT. It specifies CASSQEVMGGAPAGNTIYF.